A single sample is the source of the 32 T cell receptor beta chains below, sequenced in a study of beta chain features in type 1 diabetes. Regarding the study as a whole: Significant though moderate, a shortening of TCRB CDR3s appeared in all four CD4+ subsets of Type 1 diabetes patients.

The entirety of the isolated RNA underwent reverse transcription, so expressed TCRB transcripts were sequenced. Sequenced by immunoSEQ multiplex PCR; TCRdb stores in-frame clones only, minus some. The table has about 160,000 clones, about 9% seen once. Their specific antigens are unknown. The sequenced material came from central memory CD4+ T cells from blood. The receptors stem from a woman between 18 and 29 years old with type 1 diabetes.

This chain links TRBV6-4 with TRBJ2-1; 9 bases agree with TRBD1. This CDR3 contains 15 residues. V was pared by 2 bases and J by 8 bases, with 7 bases of the junction left unmatched. Germline CDR1 is MRHNA and CDR2 is SNTAGT. The CDR3 region has the DNA TGTGCCAGCAGTGACGAGCGACAGGGGGTGGATGAGCAGTTCTTC. Translation: CASSDERQGVDEQFF.

The genes are TRBV15 and TRBJ1-1; maybe TRBD1 (6 bases). The CDR3 is made up of 15 amino acids. V lost 0 bases and J lost 2, with 10 bases in between. Germline lookup yields CDR1 LNHNV and CDR2 YYDKDF (reference sequence). As DNA, the CDR3 is TGTGCCACCAGCAGAGAGCCAGGGGTTAACACTGAAGCTTTCTTT. This encodes CATSREPGVNTEAFF.

This clone occurred a few times. The chain recombines TRBV10-3 with TRBJ2-3, with TRBD2 as a possible D gene (6 bases). This CDR3 has 13 residues. Trimming removed 9 bases from V and 0 bases from J, with 10 bases in between. CDR1 ENHRY and CDR2 SYGVKD come from the germline V gene. CDR3 coding DNA: TGTGCCATACGGGACTCAAGCACAGATACGCAGTATTTT. As protein: CAIRDSSTDTQYF.

This chain links TRBV19 with TRBJ1-2; TRBD1 matches 8 bases. The trim removed 5 bases at V and 13 bases at J, leaving 6 bases unmatched. Per germline, CDR1 LNHDA and CDR2 SQIVND (reference sequence). There are 11 residues in the CDR3. CDR3 residues: CASSWTGPRTF. The CDR3 DNA reads as TGTGCCAGTAGTTGGACAGGGCCACGCACCTTC.

This clone appeared a few times. The chain employs TRBV5-4 and TRBJ2-7; TRBD1 matches 9 bases. J lost 4 bases, V lost 2 bases, and 4 bases had no gene match. In germline, CDR1 is SGHNT, CDR2 YYREEE (reference sequence). The CDR3 sequence is 14 residues long. The CDR3 loop is CASSFRTGVYEQYF. The CDR3 coding sequence is TGTGCCAGCAGCTTTCGGACAGGGGTATACGAGCAGTACTTC.

Comment on this clone: Its ends do not fully match the called genes, so a read error is possible. The V gene is TRBV7-7, the J gene TRBJ2-5; 9 nucleotides match TRBD1. Germline CDR1 and CDR2: SSHAT and FNYEAQ (reference sequence). CDR3 length equals 15 residues. This CDR3 reads CASSPGTGTSWTQYF. Written as DNA, the CDR3 is TGTGCTAGCAGTCCCGGGACAGGGACCTCGTGGACCCAGTACTTC.

In its sample, this clone was seen a few times. V gene TRBV9 combines with J gene TRBJ2-1; D may be TRBD1 (5 bases). Germline CDR1 reads SGDLS; CDR2 reads YYNGEE. The CDR3 contains 15 residues. V was trimmed by 3 bases and J by 0 bases, leaving 10 bases between them. CDR3 loop: CASSETVGSYNEQFF. CDR3 bases: TGTGCCAGCAGCGAGACAGTGGGCTCCTACAATGAGCAGTTCTTC.

The chain recombines TRBV6-1 with TRBJ1-5, with D uncertain. Trimming left V 2 bases short and J 3 bases short, with 2 bases between. Per the germline V gene, CDR1 is MNHNS and CDR2 is SASEGT. The CDR3 has 12 residues. The CDR3 coding sequence is TGTGCCAGCAGTGAACACAATCAGCCCCAGCATTTT. This gives the protein CASSEHNQPQHF.

This clone qualifies as medium-sized (0.01 to 0.1%). The gene calls are TRBV6-6 and TRBJ2-7; 11 positions match TRBD2. Germline V gives CDR1 MNHNY, CDR2 SVGAGI (reference sequence). The CDR3 is 11 residues long. J lost 9 bases, V lost 8 bases, and 3 bases had no gene match. DNA for the CDR3: TGTGCCAGCGCCCTAGCGGGGGGGCAGTACTTC. Its translation: CASALAGGQYF.

This chain links TRBV5-6 with TRBJ1-2; TRBD1 matches 9 bases. Germline CDR1 reads SGHDT; CDR2 reads YYEEEE. The ends lost 4 bases at V and 8 bases at J; junction bases unmatched: 12. CDR3 size: 15 residues. This CDR3 is CASSPLSTGGKGYTF. CDR3 bases: TGTGCCAGCAGCCCTCTCTCGACAGGGGGAAAAGGCTACACCTTC.

The chain combines TRBV7-2 with TRBJ1-4, with a possible D match to TRBD1 (6 bases). The ends were cut back, 3 bases at V and 7 bases at J, with 21 bases in the middle. Germline V gene sequence: CDR1 SGHTA, CDR2 FQGNSA. The CDR3 sequence is 17 residues long. CDR3 in amino acids: CASSFVRGQPVREKLFF. CDR3 coding DNA: TGTGCCAGCAGCTTCGTCCGTGGACAGCCAGTACGTGAAAAACTGTTTTTT. Complete variable domain (other parts from reference TRBV7-2 and TRBJ1-4): GAGVSQSPSNKVTEKGKDVELRCDPISGHTALYWYRQSLGQGLEFLIYFQGNSAPDKSGLPSDRFSAERTGGSVSTLTIQRTQQEDSAVYLCASSFVRGQPVREKLFFGSGTQLSVL.

This clone has more than one count but fewer than ten. The chain links TRBV7-2 to TRBJ1-5, with a tentative D call TRBD1 (6 bases). V was pared by 5 bases and J by 4 bases, with 15 bases between. Germline V gene lookup returns CDR1 SGHTA and CDR2 FQGNSA. The CDR3 spans 15 residues. The CDR3 is CASSLSTGLNQPQHF. The DNA for the CDR3 is TGTGCCAGCAGCCTTTCGACAGGACTGAATCAGCCCCAGCATTTT.

V is TRBV7-9 and J is TRBJ2-5; 9 bases align to TRBD1. The germline gives CDR1 SEHNR, CDR2 FQNEAQ (reference sequence). The CDR3 has 15 amino acids. Trimming removed 5 bases from V and 5 bases from J; junction bases left unmatched: 9. CDR3 amino acids: CASSPGAGTGETQYF. CDR3 nucleotides: TGTGCCAGCAGCCCCGGCGCCGGGACAGGGGAGACCCAGTACTTC.

V and J are TRBV4-3 and TRBJ2-5, with 9 bases fitting TRBD1. The CDR3 is made up of 16 amino acids. The ends lost 3 bases at V and 4 bases at J; junction bases unmatched: 9. Germline V gene sequence: CDR1 LGHNA, CDR2 YSLEER. The CDR3 sequence is CASSQEYRGLIETQYF. For the CDR3, the DNA is TGCGCCAGCAGCCAGGAGTACAGGGGGCTTATAGAGACCCAGTACTTC.

This clone was counted a few times. DNA of the CDR3: TGTGCCAGCAGTACGAGGACACCACTGGACGGTGAGCAGTTCTTC. It is translated as CASSTRTPLDGEQFF. V is TRBV5-4 and J is TRBJ2-1; TRBD1 might be the D (5 bases). Trimming left V 5 bases short and J 9 bases short, with 21 bases between. CDR1 is SGHNT, CDR2 YYREEE, per germline (reference sequence). The CDR3 has 15 amino acids.

The CDR3 protein is CAWSPGGNEQYF. The DNA of the CDR3 is TGTGCCTGGAGTCCGGGGGGAAACGAGCAGTACTTC. The genes are TRBV30 and TRBJ2-7; 7 bases fit TRBD2. CDR3 length: 12 residues. Trimming removed 2 bases from V and 5 bases from J; junction bases left unmatched: 3. The germline CDR1 and CDR2 sequences are GTSNPN and SVGIG (reference sequence).

On this clone: A junction boundary mismatches the germline segment, possibly from a read error. The V and J genes are TRBV7-7 and TRBJ2-3; 7 bases match TRBD2. CDR3 length: 12 residues. Germline CDR1 reads SSHAT; CDR2 reads FNYEAQ (reference sequence). CDR3 DNA: TGTGCTAGCAGCTCGGGGGGAGATACGCAGTATTTT. Amino acid sequence: CASSSGGDTQYF.

The CDR3 is CASSWQGARNEQFF. In DNA, the CDR3 is TGTGCCAGCAGTTGGCAGGGGGCGCGTAATGAGCAGTTCTTC. This chain links TRBV25-1 with TRBJ2-1; 8 bases are a match to TRBD1. The CDR3 spans 14 residues. Germline loops: CDR1 MGHDK, CDR2 SYGVNS. Germline trimming cut 5 bases from V and 7 bases from J; bases unmatched to any gene: 7.

This chain connects TRBV6-5 to TRBJ2-2, with D unresolved. The CDR3 totals 14 residues. Trimming shortened V by 5 bases and J by 2 bases, and 9 bases separated the two germline ends. The germline CDR1 and CDR2 sequences are MNHEY and SVGAGI. The CDR3 region is CASSELRNTGELFF. The CDR3 nucleotides read TGTGCCAGCAGTGAACTCCGCAACACCGGGGAGCTGTTTTTT.

Here the CDR3 reads CASSRHPGGTETQYF. The CDR3 DNA follows: TGCGCCAGCAGCCGTCACCCGGGGGGTACAGAGACCCAGTACTTC. This chain joins TRBV4-1 and TRBJ2-5; the match to TRBD2 covers 7 bases. This CDR3 spans 15 amino acids. Germline assignment: CDR1 MGHRA and CDR2 YSYEKL. V gave up 4 bases and J gave up 4 bases; unmatched junction bases: 9.

The V call is TRBV4-3, the J call TRBJ2-5; maybe TRBD2 (6 bases). V was pared by 0 bases and J by 5 bases, with 10 bases between. Germline V gene sequence: CDR1 LGHNA, CDR2 YSLEER. The length of the CDR3 is 14 residues. The DNA for the CDR3 is TGCGCCAGCAGCCAAGATGGGACTCGGGAGACCCAGTACTTC. Amino acids: CASSQDGTRETQYF.

This chain links TRBV7-9 with TRBJ2-5; tentative D call: TRBD2 (6 bases). The length of the CDR3 is 14 residues. Germline CDR1 SEHNR, CDR2 FQNEAQ (reference sequence). The V end was cut by 5 bases, the J end by 1 base, with 11 bases between. CDR3 in DNA: TGTGCCAGCAGCCAAAGGGGAGGCCAAGAGACCCAGTACTTC. Translating it yields CASSQRGGQETQYF.

The sample holds a few counts of this clone. V and J are TRBV5-6 and TRBJ1-2, with D unclear. CDR3 length equals 13 residues. The germline V gene has CDR1 SGHDT and CDR2 YYEEEE. Trimming cost V 1 base and J 4 bases, with 8 bases left between them. The CDR3 DNA is TGTGCCAGCAGCTTGCAACAGCTCTATGGCTACACCTTC. Its translation: CASSLQQLYGYTF.

The chain links TRBV18 to TRBJ2-3, with D unresolved. Deletions cut 3 bases from V and 4 bases from J, with 5 bases between. The CDR3 length is 12 residues. In germline, CDR1 is KGHSH, CDR2 LQKENI. The CDR3 sequence: CASSPESDTQYF. The CDR3 DNA is TGTGCCAGCTCACCGGAGTCAGATACGCAGTATTTT.

This clone was seen more than once but under ten times. This rearrangement joins TRBV4-2 to TRBJ1-4; 11 bases are shared with TRBD1. Germline loops: CDR1 LGHNA, CDR2 YNFKEQ. The junction had 6 bases not matched to a gene; V was cut back by 4 bases and J by 8 bases. The CDR3 has 15 amino acids. The CDR3 bases are TGTGCCAGCAGCCGGACAGGGGGCTCGGGGGAAAAACTGTTTTTT. Amino acid sequence: CASSRTGGSGEKLFF.

This chain connects TRBV18 to TRBJ1-1, with D possibly TRBD1 on 6 matching bases. Trimming took 6 bases from V and 5 from J, leaving 10 bases between them. Per the germline V gene, CDR1 is KGHSH and CDR2 is LQKENI. CDR3 length: 12 residues. As DNA, the CDR3 is TGTGCCAGCTCGCCCCAGGGGACTGAAGCTTTCTTT. It translates to CASSPQGTEAFF. Supplemented by reference TRBV18 and TRBJ1-1, the full variable domain reads NAGVMQNPRHLVRRRGQEARLRCSPMKGHSHVYWYRQLPEEGLKFMVYLQKENIIDESGMPKERFSAEFPKEGPSILRIQQVVRGDSAAYFCASSPQGTEAFFGQGTRLTVV.

This clone was recorded once. The chain couples TRBV11-2 to TRBJ1-2; D not certain. Trimming removed 5 bases from V and 4 bases from J, with 14 bases in between. The CDR3 consists of 14 residues. The germline V gene encodes CDR1 SGHAT and CDR2 FQNNGV. CDR3 sequence: CASSPQDYPYGYTF. The CDR3 bases are TGTGCCAGCAGCCCGCAGGATTACCCCTATGGCTACACCTTC.

The V gene is TRBV4-1, the J gene TRBJ2-4, with D possibly TRBD2 on 6 matching bases. CDR1 and CDR2 (germline): MGHRA, YSYEKL. This CDR3 has 15 amino acids. Trimming took 4 bases from V and 12 from J, leaving 22 bases between them. The CDR3 DNA follows: TGCGCCAGCAGCCTAGTCCCGGGACTTGAACGGCCTCAGTACTTC. Translating it yields CASSLVPGLERPQYF.

In its sample, this clone was seen a few times. Here the CDR3 DNA reads TGTGCCAGCAGCGTAACAGGGTTCTCCTACGAGCAGTACTTC. This codes for CASSVTGFSYEQYF. The chain uses TRBV14 and TRBJ2-7; possible D gene TRBD1, 6 bases. Trimming left V 5 bases short and J 0 bases short, with 11 bases between. Germline V lookup: CDR1 SGHDN, CDR2 FVKESK. CDR3 length: 14 residues.

Only a few counts were recorded for this clone. The chain has TRBV7-2 and TRBJ1-3; D is undetermined. This CDR3 has 16 residues. CDR1 SGHTA and CDR2 FQGNSA come from the germline V gene. V lost 5 bases, J lost 0 bases, and 14 bases lay in between. CDR3 bases: TGTGCCAGCAGCCCGAGCGGCAGACTCTCTGGAAACACCATATATTTT. Translation gives CASSPSGRLSGNTIYF.

The table lists this clone with a few counts. This chain uses TRBV29-1 with TRBJ1-5; 8 nucleotides match TRBD1. The CDR3 runs to 12 residues. Germline V CDR1 and CDR2: SQVTM, ANQGSEA. Trimming removed 4 bases from V and 4 bases from J; junction bases left unmatched: 0. For the CDR3, the DNA is TGCAGCGTTGGGGACAGGAATCAGCCCCAGCATTTT. Amino acids: CSVGDRNQPQHF.

This chain uses TRBV15 with TRBJ1-1; possible D gene TRBD1, 5 bases. V lost 0 bases and J lost 8, with 13 bases in between. The CDR3 consists of 14 residues. Germline-derived CDR1 and CDR2 are LNHNV and YYDKDF (reference sequence). The CDR3 sequence: CATSRDRFGAEAFF. CDR3 in DNA: TGTGCCACCAGCAGAGATCGCTTTGGGGCAGAAGCTTTCTTT. Complete variable domain (other parts from reference TRBV15 and TRBJ1-1): DAMVIQNPRYQVTQFGKPVTLSCSQTLNHNVMYWYQQKSSQAPKLLFHYYDKDFNNEADTPDNFQSRRPNTSFCFLDIRSPGLGDTAMYLCATSRDRFGAEAFFGQGTRLTVV.